A selection of T cell receptor beta chains follows, all from one sample in a study of shared clonotypes between healthy human individuals. The assay was immunoSEQ multiplex PCR, and TCRdb's table has in-frame clones only and misses some. Among some 1.5 million clones listed, approximately 96% were seen once. The specimen was naive CD4+ T cells sorted from blood. Source of these receptors: a man aged 25 to 40 in good health. CDR3s include the opening cysteine and the closing phenylalanine or tryptophan.

>TRBJ2-3|TRBV4-1
CASSQHSPGDTQYF
>TRBJ2-7|TRBV6-5
CASSSIQGASYEQYF
>TRBJ2-2|TRBV5-1
CASSLDYRTVLNTGELFF
>TRBJ2-7|TRBV9
CASSVESGPYEQYF
>TRBJ2-3|TRBV20-1
CSAEGTDTQYF
>TRBJ2-7|TRBV28
CASTLGGWGRSSYEQYF
>TRBJ1-5|TRBV5-1
CASSLLAGGNQPQHF
>TRBJ1-4|TRBV7-9
CASSLATGLGNEKLFF
>TRBJ2-1|TRBV2
CASSGLAYTNEQFF
>TRBJ2-5|TRBV11-2
CASSYRPGTGSGTYF
>TRBJ2-3|TRBV11-2
CASSLIAGVTDTQYF
>TRBJ2-1|TRBV6-1
CASSEGSLPSLEQFF
>TRBJ1-4|TRBV2
CASSDLGIGEKLFF
>TRBJ1-5|TRBV7-2
CASSLTANQPQHF
>TRBJ1-1|TRBV7-2
CASSWGQGNTEAFF
>TRBJ2-1|TRBV6-1
CASSEARVVGEQFF
>TRBJ2-7|TRBV27
CASSSFGAGPTYEQYF
>TRBJ2-7|TRBV7-9
CASSHDSGSYEQYF
>TRBJ2-5|TRBV19
CASSTSGRAQETQYF
>TRBJ2-7|TRBV27
CASSPWGVDRHEQYF
>TRBJ2-7|TRBV10-3
CAISEPTRQGAREQYF
>TRBJ2-7|TRBV28
CASSQQAPSSYEQYF
>TRBJ2-2|TRBV5-1
CASSSPGLAGGPTTGELFF
>TRBJ1-5|TRBV18
CASSPASNQPQHF
>TRBJ1-1|TRBV13
CASSPRTGGRTEAFF
>TRBJ2-1|TRBV4-1
CASSQVGVAGEQFF
>TRBJ2-7|TRBV11-2
CASSLYRTYEQYF
>TRBJ2-1|TRBV27
CASSPYPHNEQFF
>TRBJ2-3|TRBV5-1
CASSSQGADTQYF
>TRBJ2-1|TRBV27
CASTRTRVSYNEQFF
>TRBJ2-1|TRBV7-2
CASSFRTSLPGEQFF
>TRBJ2-2|TRBV15
CATSRDLVAGELFF
>TRBJ2-2|TRBV11-2
CASSRIRQGTGELFF
>TRBJ2-7|TRBV7-2
CASSLARYEQYF
>TRBJ2-2|TRBV10-3
CAISRTPGTVANTGELFF
>TRBJ2-3|TRBV19
CASSIDRDYTDTQYF
>TRBJ2-7|TRBV2
CASSLAVSYEQYF